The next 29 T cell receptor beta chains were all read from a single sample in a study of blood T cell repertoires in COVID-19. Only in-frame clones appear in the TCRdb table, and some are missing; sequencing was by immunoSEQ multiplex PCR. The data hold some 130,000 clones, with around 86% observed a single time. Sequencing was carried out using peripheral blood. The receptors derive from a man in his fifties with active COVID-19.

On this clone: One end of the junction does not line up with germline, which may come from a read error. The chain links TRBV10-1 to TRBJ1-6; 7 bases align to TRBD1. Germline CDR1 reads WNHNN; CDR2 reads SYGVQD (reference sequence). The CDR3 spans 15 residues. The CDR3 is CASSESQQGNSPLHF. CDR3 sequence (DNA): TGCGCCAGCAGCGAGTCGCAACAGGGGAATTCACCCCTCCACTTT.

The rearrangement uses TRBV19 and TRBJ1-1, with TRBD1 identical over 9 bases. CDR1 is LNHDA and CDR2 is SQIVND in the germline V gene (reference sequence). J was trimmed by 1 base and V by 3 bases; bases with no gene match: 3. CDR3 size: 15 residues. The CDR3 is CASSITGGRNTEAFF. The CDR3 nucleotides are TGTGCCAGTAGTATTACAGGGGGCAGGAACACTGAAGCTTTCTTT.

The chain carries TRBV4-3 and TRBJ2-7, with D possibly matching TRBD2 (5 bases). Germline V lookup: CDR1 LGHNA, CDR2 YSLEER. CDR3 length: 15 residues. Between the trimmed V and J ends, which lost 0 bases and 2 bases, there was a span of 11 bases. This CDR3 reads CASSQDWERTYEQYF. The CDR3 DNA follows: TGCGCCAGCAGCCAAGATTGGGAGCGGACCTACGAGCAGTACTTC.

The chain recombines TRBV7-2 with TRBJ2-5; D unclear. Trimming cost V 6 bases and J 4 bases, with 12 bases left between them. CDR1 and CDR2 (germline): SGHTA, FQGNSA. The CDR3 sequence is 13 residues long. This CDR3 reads CASSPSTGETQYF. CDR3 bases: TGTGCCAGCAGTCCCTCCACCGGAGAGACCCAGTACTTC.

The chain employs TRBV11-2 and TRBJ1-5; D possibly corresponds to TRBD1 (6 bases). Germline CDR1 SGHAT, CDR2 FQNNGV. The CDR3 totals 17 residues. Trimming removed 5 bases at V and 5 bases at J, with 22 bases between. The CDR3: CASSPRNQGGGHQPQHF. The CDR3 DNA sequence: TGTGCCAGCAGCCCGCGAAACCAGGGAGGGGGACATCAGCCCCAGCATTTT.

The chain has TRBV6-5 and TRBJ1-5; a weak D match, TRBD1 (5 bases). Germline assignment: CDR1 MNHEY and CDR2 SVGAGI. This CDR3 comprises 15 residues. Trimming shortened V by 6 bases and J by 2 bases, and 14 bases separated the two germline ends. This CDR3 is CASSPRGVGNQPQHF. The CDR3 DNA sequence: TGTGCCAGCAGCCCCCGGGGGGTGGGCAATCAGCCCCAGCATTTT.

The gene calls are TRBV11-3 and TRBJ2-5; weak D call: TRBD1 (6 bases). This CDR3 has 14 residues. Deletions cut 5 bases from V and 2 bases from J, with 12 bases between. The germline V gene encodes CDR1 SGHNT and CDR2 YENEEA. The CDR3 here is CASSNRQVQETQYF. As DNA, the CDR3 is TGTGCCAGCAGCAATCGACAGGTACAAGAGACCCAGTACTTC.

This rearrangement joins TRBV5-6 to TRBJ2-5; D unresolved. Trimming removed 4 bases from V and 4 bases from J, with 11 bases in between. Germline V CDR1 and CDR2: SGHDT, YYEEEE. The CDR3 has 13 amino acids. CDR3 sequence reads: CASSTKYGETQYF. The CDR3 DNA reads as TGTGCCAGCAGCACTAAATACGGAGAGACCCAGTACTTC. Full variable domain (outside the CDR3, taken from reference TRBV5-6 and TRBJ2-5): DAGVTQSPTHLIKTRGQQVTLRCSPKSGHDTVSWYQQALGQGPQFIFQYYEEEERQRGNFPDRFSGHQFPNYSSELNVNALLLGDSALYLCASSTKYGETQYFGPGTRLLVL.

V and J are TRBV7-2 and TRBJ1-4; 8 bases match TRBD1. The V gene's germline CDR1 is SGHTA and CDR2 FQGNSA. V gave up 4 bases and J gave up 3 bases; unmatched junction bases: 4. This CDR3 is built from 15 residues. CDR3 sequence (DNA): TGTGCCAGCAGCTCCAGGGGGCCGGCTAATGAAAAACTGTTTTTT. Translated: CASSSRGPANEKLFF. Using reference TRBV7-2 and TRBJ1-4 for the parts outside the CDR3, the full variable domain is GAGVSQSPSNKVTEKGKDVELRCDPISGHTALYWYRQSLGQGLEFLIYFQGNSAPDKSGLPSDRFSAERTGGSVSTLTIQRTQQEDSAVYLCASSSRGPANEKLFFGSGTQLSVL.

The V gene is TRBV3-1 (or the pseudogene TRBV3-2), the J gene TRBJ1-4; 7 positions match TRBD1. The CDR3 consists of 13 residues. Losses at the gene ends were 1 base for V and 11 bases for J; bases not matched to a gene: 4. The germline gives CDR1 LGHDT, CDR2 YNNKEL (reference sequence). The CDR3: CASSQGRQGKLFF. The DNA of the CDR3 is TGTGCCAGCAGCCAAGGTCGACAGGGCAAACTGTTTTTT.

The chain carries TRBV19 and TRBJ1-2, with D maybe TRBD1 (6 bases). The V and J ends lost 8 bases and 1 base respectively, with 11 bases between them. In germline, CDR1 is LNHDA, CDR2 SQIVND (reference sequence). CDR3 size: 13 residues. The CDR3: CASHSRGNYGYTF. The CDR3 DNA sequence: TGTGCCAGTCATTCCAGGGGTAACTATGGCTACACCTTC.

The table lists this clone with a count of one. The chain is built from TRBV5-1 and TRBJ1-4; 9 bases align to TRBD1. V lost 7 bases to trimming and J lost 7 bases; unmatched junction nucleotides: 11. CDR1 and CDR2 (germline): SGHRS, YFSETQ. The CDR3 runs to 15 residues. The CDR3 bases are TGCGCCAGCGGACAGGGGCATAGCGCGGGTGAAAAACTGTTTTTT. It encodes CASGQGHSAGEKLFF.

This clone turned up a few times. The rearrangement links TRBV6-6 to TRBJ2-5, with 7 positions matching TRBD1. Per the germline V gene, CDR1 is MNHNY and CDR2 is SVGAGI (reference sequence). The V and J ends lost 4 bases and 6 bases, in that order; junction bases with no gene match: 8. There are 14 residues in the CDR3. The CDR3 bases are TGTGCCAGCAGTTCCGGGACAGCCGATCAGACCCAGTACTTC. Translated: CASSSGTADQTQYF.

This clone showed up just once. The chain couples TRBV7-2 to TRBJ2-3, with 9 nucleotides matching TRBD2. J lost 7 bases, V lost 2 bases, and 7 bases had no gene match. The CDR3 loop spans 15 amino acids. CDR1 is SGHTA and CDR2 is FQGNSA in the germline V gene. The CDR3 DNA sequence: TGTGCCAGCAGCTTACTAGCGGGGTCCGGAAATACGCAGTATTTT. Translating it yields CASSLLAGSGNTQYF.

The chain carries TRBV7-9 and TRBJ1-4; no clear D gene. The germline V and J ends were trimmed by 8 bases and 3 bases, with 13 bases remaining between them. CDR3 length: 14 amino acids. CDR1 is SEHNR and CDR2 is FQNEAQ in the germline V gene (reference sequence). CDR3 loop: CASHFYGANEKLFF. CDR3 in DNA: TGTGCCAGCCACTTCTACGGGGCTAATGAAAAACTGTTTTTT.

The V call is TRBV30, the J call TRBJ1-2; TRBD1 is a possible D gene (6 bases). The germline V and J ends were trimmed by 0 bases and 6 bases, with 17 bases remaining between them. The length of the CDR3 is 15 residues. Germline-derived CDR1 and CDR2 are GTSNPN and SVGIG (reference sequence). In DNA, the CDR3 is TGTGCCTGGAGTGTACGATCGACAGGCGTGCATGGCTACACCTTC. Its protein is CAWSVRSTGVHGYTF.

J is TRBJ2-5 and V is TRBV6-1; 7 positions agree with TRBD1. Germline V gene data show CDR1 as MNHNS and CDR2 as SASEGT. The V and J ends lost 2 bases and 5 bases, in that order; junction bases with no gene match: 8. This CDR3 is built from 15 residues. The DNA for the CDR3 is TGTGCCAGCAGTGAACAGACAGGGCGAGAGGAGACCCAGTACTTC. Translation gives CASSEQTGREETQYF.

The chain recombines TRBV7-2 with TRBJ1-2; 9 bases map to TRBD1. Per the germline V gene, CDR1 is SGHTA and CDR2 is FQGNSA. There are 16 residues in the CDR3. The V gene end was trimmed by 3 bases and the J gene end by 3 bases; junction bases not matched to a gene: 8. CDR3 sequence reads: CASSLDRGLLYYGYTF. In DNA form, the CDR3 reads TGTGCCAGCAGCTTGGACAGGGGTCTCCTCTACTATGGCTACACCTTC.

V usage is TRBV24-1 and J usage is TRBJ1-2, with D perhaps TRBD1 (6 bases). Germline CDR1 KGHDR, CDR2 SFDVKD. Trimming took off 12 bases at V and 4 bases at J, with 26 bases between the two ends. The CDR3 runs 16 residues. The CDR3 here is CAAHYRDKGLPYGYTF. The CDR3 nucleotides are TGTGCCGCGCACTACCGGGACAAGGGCTTGCCCTATGGCTACACCTTC.

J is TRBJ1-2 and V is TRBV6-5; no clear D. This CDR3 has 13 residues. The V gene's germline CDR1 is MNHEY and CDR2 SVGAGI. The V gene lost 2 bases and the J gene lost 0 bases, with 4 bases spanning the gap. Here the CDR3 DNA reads TGTGCCAGCAGTTACGGAGCTAACTATGGCTACACCTTC. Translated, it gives CASSYGANYGYTF.

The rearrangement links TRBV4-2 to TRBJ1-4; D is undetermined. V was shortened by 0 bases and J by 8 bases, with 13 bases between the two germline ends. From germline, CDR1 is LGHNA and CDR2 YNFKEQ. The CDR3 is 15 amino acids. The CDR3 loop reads CASSQEGQSGEKLFF. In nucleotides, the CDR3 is TGTGCCAGCAGCCAAGAAGGGCAGAGCGGAGAAAAACTGTTTTTT.

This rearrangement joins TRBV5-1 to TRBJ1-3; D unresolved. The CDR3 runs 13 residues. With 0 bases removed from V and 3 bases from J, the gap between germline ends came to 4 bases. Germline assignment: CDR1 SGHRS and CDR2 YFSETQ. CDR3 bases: TGCGCCAGCAGCTTGGACATTGGAAACACCATATATTTT. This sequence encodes CASSLDIGNTIYF.

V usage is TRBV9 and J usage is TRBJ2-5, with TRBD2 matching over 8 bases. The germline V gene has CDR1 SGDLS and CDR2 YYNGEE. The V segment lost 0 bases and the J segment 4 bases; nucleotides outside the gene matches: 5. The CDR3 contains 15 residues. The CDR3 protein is CASSVGVSGVETQYF. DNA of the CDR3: TGTGCCAGCAGCGTAGGAGTTAGCGGGGTAGAGACCCAGTACTTC.

CDR3 region: CASTAGNYGYTF. For the CDR3, the DNA is TGTGCCAGCACGGCAGGAAACTATGGCTACACCTTC. The chain couples TRBV7-2 to TRBJ1-2; D gene ambiguous. Germline V gene sequence: CDR1 SGHTA, CDR2 FQGNSA. The length of the CDR3 is 12 residues. V lost 7 bases and J 2 bases, leaving 8 bases between the germline ends.

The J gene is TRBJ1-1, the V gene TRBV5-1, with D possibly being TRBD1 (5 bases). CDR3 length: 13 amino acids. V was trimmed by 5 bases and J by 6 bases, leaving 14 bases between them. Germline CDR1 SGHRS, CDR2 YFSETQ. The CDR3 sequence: CASRFAGIAEAFF. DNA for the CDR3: TGCGCCAGCAGATTCGCAGGGATCGCTGAAGCTTTCTTT.

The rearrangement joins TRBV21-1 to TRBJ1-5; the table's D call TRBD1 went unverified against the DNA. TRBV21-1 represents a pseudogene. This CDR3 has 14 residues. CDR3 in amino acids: CASNLDRFNQPQHF. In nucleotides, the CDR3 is TGTGCCAGCAACTTGGACAGGTTCAATCAGCCCCAGCATTTT.

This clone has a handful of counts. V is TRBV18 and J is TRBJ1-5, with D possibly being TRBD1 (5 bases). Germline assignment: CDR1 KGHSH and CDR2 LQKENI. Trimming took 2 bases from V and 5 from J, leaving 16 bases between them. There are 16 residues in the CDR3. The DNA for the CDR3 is TGTGCCAGCTCACCAATCCCGGCCAGGGCGGATCAGCCCCAGCATTTT. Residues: CASSPIPARADQPQHF.

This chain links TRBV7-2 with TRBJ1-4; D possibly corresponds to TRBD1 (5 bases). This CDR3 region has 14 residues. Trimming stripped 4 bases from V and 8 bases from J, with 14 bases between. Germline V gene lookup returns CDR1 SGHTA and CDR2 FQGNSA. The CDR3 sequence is CASSYTARGEKLFF. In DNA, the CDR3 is TGTGCCAGCAGCTACACGGCGCGGGGCGAAAAACTGTTTTTT.

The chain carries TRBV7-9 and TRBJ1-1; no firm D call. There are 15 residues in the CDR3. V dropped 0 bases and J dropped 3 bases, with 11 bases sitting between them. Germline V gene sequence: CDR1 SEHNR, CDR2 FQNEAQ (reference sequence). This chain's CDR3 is CASSLAERRYTEAFF. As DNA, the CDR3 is TGTGCCAGCAGCTTAGCAGAACGGAGATACACTGAAGCTTTCTTT.